This T cell receptor beta chain was captured by sequencing in a study of blood T cell repertoires in COVID-19. Study summary: Sites across the United States, Italy and Spain contributed samples from acute and convalescent COVID-19. PBMCs, B-cell-depleted T cells, or T cells provided the cDNA or gDNA that made up the material.

Authors' processing steps: Researchers report that nucleated cell counts were estimated from reference gene primer amplification. Clones were read by immunoSEQ multiplex PCR, and TCRdb kept only the in-frame ones, dropping some. Clone size and V and J calls were adopted from that table, with D and trimming inferred from the DNA. Here the sample spans about 230,000 clones, 75% to 85% being singletons. This clone was found a few times. The Seattle site enrolled patients during active infection and followed them longitudinally. Input material: peripheral blood. The TCR sequence derives from a woman in her thirties with COVID-19, enrolled during active disease.

The CDR3 sequence: CASSAVTGQGAPMRTGELFF. The CDR3 nucleotides read TGTGCCAGCAGCGCCGTCACGGGACAGGGGGCGCCAATGAGGACCGGGGAGCTGTTTTTT. The rearrangement uses TRBV9 and TRBJ2-2; 12 bases fit TRBD1. The CDR3 runs 20 residues. Trimming cost V 3 bases and J 5 bases; bases outside gene matches: 17. Looked up from germline, CDR1 is SGDLS and CDR2 is YYNGEE. The whole variable domain, filled in from reference TRBV9 and TRBJ2-2, reads DSGVTQTPKHLITATGQRVTLRCSPRSGDLSVYWYQQSLDQGLQFLIQYYNGEERAKGNILERFSAQQFPDLHSELNLSSLELGDSALYFCASSAVTGQGAPMRTGELFFGEGSRLTVL.